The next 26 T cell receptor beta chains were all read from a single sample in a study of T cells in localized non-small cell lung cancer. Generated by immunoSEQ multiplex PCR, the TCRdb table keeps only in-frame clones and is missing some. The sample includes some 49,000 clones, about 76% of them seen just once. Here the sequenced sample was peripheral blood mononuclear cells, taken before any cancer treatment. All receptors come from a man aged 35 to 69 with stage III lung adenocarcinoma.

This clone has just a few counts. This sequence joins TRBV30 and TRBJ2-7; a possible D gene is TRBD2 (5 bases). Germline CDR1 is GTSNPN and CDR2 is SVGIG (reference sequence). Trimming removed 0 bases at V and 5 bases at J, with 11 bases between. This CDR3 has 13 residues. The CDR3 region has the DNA TGTGCCTGGAGTGTATCCTTGAGGGACGAGCAGTACTTC. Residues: CAWSVSLRDEQYF. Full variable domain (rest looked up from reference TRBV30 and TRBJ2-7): SQTIHQWPATLVQPVGSPLSLECTVEGTSNPNLYWYRQAAGRGLQLLFYSVGIGQISSEVPQNLSASRPQDRQFILSSKKLLLSDSGFYLCAWSVSLRDEQYFGPGTRLTVT.

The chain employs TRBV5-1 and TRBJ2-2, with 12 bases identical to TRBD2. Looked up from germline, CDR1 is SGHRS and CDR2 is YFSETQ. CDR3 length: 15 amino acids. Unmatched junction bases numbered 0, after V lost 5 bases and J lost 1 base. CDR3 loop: CASRLAGGNTGELFF. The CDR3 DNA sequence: TGCGCCAGCAGACTAGCGGGGGGGAACACCGGGGAGCTGTTTTTT.

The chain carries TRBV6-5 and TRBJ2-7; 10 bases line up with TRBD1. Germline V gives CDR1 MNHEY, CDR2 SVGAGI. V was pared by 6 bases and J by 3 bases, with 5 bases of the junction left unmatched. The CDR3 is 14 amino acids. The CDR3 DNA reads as TGTGCCAGCAGGACCCGGGACAGGGGCTACGAGCAGTACTTC. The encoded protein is CASRTRDRGYEQYF.

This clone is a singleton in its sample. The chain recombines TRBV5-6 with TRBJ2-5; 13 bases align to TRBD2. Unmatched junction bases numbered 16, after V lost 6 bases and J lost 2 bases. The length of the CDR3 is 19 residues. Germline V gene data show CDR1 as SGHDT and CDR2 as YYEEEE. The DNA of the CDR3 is TGTGCCAGCATTATCGGACTAGCGGGGGCCCCTGGGACACAAGAGACCCAGTACTTC. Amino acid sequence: CASIIGLAGAPGTQETQYF. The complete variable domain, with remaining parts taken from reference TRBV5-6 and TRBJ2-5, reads DAGVTQSPTHLIKTRGQQVTLRCSPKSGHDTVSWYQQALGQGPQFIFQYYEEEERQRGNFPDRFSGHQFPNYSSELNVNALLLGDSALYLCASIIGLAGAPGTQETQYFGPGTRLLVL.

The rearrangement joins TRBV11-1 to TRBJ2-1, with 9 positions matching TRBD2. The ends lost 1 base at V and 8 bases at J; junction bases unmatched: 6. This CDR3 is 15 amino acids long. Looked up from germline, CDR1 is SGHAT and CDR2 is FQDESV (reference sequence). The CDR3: CASSLVSGGTDEQFF. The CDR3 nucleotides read TGTGCCAGCAGCTTAGTAAGCGGGGGGACGGATGAGCAGTTCTTC. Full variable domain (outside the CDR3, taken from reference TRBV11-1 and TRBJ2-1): EAEVAQSPRYKITEKSQAVAFWCDPISGHATLYWYRQILGQGPELLVQFQDESVVDDSQLPKDRFSAERLKGVDSTLKIQPAELGDSAMYLCASSLVSGGTDEQFFGPGTRLTVL.

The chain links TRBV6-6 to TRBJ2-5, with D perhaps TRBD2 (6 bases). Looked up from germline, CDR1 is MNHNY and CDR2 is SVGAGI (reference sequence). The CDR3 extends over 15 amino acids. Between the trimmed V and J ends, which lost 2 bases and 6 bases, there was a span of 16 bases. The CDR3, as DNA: TGTGCCAGCAGTTACCCGCCGGAGGGGAGTAAGACCCAGTACTTC. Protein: CASSYPPEGSKTQYF.

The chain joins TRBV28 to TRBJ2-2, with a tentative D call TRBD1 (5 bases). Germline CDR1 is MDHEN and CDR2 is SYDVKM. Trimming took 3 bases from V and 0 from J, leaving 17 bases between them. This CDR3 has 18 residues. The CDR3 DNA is TGTGCCAGCAGTTTGGTATTGGGAACAGGCTCGAACACCGGGGAGCTGTTTTTT. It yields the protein CASSLVLGTGSNTGELFF.

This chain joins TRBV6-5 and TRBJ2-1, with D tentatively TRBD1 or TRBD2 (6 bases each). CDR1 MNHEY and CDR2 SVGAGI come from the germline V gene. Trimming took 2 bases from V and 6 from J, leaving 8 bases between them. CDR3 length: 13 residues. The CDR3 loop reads CASSYGGPNEQFF. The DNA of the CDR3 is TGTGCCAGCAGTTACGGGGGGCCCAATGAGCAGTTCTTC.

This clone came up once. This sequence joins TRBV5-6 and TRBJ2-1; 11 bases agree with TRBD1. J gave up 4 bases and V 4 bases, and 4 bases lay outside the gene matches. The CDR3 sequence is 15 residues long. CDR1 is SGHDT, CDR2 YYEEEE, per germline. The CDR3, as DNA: TGTGCCAGCAGCCCCCGGGACAGGGGGTACAATGAGCAGTTCTTC. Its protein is CASSPRDRGYNEQFF.

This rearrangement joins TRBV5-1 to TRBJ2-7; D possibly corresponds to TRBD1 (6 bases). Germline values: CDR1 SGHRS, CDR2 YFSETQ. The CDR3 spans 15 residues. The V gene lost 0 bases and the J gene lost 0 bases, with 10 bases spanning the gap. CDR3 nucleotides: TGCGCCAGCAGCTTGGAGGGGGTCTCCTCCTACGAGCAGTACTTC. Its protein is CASSLEGVSSYEQYF.

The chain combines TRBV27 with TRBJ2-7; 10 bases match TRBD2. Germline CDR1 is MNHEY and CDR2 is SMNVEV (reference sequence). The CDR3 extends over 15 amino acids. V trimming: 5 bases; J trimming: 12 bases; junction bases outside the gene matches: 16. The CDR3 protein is CASSPEGGLAGARYF. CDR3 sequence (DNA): TGTGCCAGCAGTCCCGAGGGTGGGCTAGCGGGGGCCCGGTACTTC.

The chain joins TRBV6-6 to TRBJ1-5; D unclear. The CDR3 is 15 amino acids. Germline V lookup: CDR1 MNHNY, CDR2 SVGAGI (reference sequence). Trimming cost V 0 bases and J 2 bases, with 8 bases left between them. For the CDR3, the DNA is TGTGCCAGCAGTTACTCGAAGCAGGGCAATCAGCCCCAGCATTTT. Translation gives CASSYSKQGNQPQHF.

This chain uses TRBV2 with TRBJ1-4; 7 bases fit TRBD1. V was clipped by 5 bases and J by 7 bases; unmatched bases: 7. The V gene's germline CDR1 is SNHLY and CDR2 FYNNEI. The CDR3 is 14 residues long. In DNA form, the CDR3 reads TGTGCCAGCAGTTTGACAGGGATCGGTGAAAAACTGTTTTTT. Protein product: CASSLTGIGEKLFF.

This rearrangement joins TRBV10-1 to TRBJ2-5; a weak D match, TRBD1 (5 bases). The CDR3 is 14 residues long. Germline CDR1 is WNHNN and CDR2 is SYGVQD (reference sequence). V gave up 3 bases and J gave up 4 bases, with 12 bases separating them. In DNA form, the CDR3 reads TGCGCCAGCAGTGACCAGGGCACCAGAGAGACCCAGTACTTC. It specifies CASSDQGTRETQYF.

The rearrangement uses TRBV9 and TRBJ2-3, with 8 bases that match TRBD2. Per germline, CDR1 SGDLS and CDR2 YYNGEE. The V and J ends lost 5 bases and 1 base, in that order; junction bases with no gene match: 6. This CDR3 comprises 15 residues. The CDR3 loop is CASSRSGGGTDTQYF. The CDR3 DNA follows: TGTGCCAGCAGTCGGAGCGGGGGAGGCACAGATACGCAGTATTTT.

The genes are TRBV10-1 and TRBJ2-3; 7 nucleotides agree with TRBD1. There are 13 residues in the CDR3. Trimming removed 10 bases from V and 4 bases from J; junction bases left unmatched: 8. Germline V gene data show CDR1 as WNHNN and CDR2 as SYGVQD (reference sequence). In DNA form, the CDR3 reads TGCGCCACCTCAAAAGGGGGCTCAGATACGCAGTATTTT. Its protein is CATSKGGSDTQYF.

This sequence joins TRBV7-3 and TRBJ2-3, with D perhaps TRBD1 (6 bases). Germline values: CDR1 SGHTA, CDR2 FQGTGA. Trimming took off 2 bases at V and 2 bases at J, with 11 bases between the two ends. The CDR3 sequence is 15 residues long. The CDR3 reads CASSLSTGATDTQYF. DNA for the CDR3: TGTGCCAGCAGCTTATCGACAGGAGCCACAGATACGCAGTATTTT.

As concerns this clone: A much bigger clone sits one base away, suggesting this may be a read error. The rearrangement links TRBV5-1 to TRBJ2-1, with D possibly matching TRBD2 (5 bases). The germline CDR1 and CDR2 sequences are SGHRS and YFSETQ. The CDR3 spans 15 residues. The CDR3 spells CASSLTSTSCNEQFF. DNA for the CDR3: TGCGCCAGCAGCTTGACTAGTACGTCCTGCAATGAGCAGTTCTTC.

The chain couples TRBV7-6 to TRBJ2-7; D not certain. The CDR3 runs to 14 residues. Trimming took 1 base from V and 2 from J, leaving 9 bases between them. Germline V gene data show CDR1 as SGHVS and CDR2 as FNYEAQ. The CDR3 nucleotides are TGTGCCAGCAGCTTAGGTAACAGACCCTACGAGCAGTACTTC. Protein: CASSLGNRPYEQYF.

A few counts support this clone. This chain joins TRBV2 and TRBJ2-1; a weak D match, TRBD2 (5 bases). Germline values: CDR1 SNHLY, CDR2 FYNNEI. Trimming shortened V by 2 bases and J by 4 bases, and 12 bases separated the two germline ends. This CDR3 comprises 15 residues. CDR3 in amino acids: CASSERAEFYNEQFF. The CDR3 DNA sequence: TGTGCCAGCAGTGAAAGAGCGGAATTTTACAATGAGCAGTTCTTC.

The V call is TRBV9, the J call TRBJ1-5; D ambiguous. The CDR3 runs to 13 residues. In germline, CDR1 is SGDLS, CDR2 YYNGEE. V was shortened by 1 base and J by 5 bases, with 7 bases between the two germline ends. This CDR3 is CASSVSGDQPQHF. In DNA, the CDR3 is TGTGCCAGCAGCGTAAGCGGGGATCAGCCCCAGCATTTT. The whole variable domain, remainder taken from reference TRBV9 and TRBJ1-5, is DSGVTQTPKHLITATGQRVTLRCSPRSGDLSVYWYQQSLDQGLQFLIQYYNGEERAKGNILERFSAQQFPDLHSELNLSSLELGDSALYFCASSVSGDQPQHFGDGTRLSIL.

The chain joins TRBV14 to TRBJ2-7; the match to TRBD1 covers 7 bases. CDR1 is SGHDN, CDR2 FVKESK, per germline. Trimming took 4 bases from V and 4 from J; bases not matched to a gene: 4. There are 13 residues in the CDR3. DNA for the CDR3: TGTGCCAGCAGCCGGGACAGAGATTACGAGCAGTACTTC. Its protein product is CASSRDRDYEQYF.

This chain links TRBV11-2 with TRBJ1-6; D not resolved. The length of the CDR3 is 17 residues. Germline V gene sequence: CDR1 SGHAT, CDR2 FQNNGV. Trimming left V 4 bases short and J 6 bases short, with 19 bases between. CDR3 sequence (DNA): TGTGCCAGCAGCTCCCCCTTCATTACAGCCCTTAATTCACCCCTCCACTTT. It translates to CASSSPFITALNSPLHF.

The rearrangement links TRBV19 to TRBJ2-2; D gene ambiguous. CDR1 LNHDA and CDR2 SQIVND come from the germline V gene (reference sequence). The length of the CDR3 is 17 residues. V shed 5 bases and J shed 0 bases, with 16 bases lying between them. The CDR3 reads CASSATFYTSNTGELFF. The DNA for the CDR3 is TGTGCCAGTAGTGCCACATTTTACACTTCGAACACCGGGGAGCTGTTTTTT.

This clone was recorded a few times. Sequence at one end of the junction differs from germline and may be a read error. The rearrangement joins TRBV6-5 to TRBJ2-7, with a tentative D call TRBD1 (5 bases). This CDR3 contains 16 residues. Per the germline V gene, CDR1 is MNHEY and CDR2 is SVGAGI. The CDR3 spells CASSYYHQGGLYEQYF. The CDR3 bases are TGTGCCAGCAGCTACTATCACCAGGGTGGCCTCTACGAGCAGTACTTC.

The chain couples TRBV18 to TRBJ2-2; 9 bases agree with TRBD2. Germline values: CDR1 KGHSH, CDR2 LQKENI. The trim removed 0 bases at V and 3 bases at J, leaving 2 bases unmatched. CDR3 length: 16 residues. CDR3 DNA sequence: TGTGCCAGCTCACCACCTAGCGGGGGCGACACCGGGGAGCTGTTTTTT. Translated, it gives CASSPPSGGDTGELFF.